The present T cell receptor beta chain was sequenced within a study of shared clonotypes between healthy human individuals (dated by TCRdb to about 2020). As for the study more broadly: The cohort included three men and a couple of women between 18 and 49 years of age. For each donor, three plates each were used for CD4 naive and CD4 memory, two plates were used for CD8 naive, and one plate was used for CD8 memory. To estimate repertoire size and how much clonotype sharing occurs between individuals, the study deeply sequenced the blood TCR repertoires of about 5 healthy adults. To increase sequencing depth and limit assay-specific biases, TCR repertoire library preparation and sequencing were carried out by different laboratories using diverse techniques. Between about 0.9 and 10 billion PBMCs per donor were obtained by leukapheresis. What the authors observed across the whole study: Rarefaction of sorted-subset datasets indicated incomplete sequencing despite the large sequencing depth. Naive subsets generally had larger estimated clonotype richness than memory subsets did. Pairwise subsampling led to the expectation that sequencing depth would affect the degree of clonotype sharing among donors. When a handful of donors were compared, the shared fraction of clonotypes was roughly 4.8% for naive CD4, around 4% for naive CD8, about 2.4% for memory CD4, and 0.4% for memory CD8. Sampling was restricted to blood, and TCR repertoires in tissue are likely to differ from TCR repertoires in blood. The genetic and exposure-history diversity represented was limited by the small number of donors. Compared with non-shared clonotypes, the clonotypes found in all four sorted-subset donors had higher generation probabilities.

CD8 naive samples were CD45RO-negative cells positively selected for CCR7, giving a CD45RA+CCR7+ population that excluded TemRA cells. Donors were healthy HIV-negative adults with no recently reported acute infections or vaccinations. All donors were Caucasian adults living in Nashville, Tennessee, USA. Blood was obtained by leukapheresis, after which PBMCs were separated by Ficoll-Histopaque density gradient centrifugation and cryopreserved in liquid nitrogen vapor phase. Purity and quantity of every magnetically sorted T cell population were checked by analytical flow cytometry. Genomic DNA was isolated from each sorted fraction and quantified by UV absorbance on a Nanodrop 2000c. Using the deep immunoSEQ assay, multiplex PCR amplified TCR CDR3 regions from genomic DNA. For each cell subset, the extracted genomic DNA was distributed evenly across all wells of several immunoSEQ 96-well plates, and each plate served as one replicate. Each replicate PCR for sorted subsets received 150 to 250 ng genomic DNA, equal to roughly 29,000 T cell genomes. Purified libraries were quantified with a Qubit 3.0 fluorometer, sized on a Bioanalyzer 2100, and re-quantified with the KAPA Library Quantification kit. Every immunoSEQ 96-well plate was sequenced on a separate single-read 150-cycle Illumina NextSeq 550 flow cell. Per the authors' processing: Because only junctional sequences without quality scores were contained in the immunoSEQ output, filtering matching that applied to full-length reads could not be performed. Sequences were annotated with PyIR, a Python wrapper for IgBLAST v1.9, and V/J genes and CDR3 were assigned using IMGT germline references. Reads were filtered out if the reads had weak V/J assignments (E-value above 1e-6), no CDR3, stop codons, out-of-frame junctions, or ambiguous translated residues. A V3J clonotype was defined by an identical inferred V gene, J gene, and CDR3 amino acid sequence. The percentage overlap between two repertoires was calculated by dividing the number of shared unique clonotypes by the size of the smaller repertoire. Richness of each repertoire was evaluated using RTK rarefaction, the Chao1 estimator, and Recon v2.1 estimates of unobserved clonotypes. For all TCRbeta clonotypes obtained by the gDNA method from several donors, generation probabilities were computed with OLGA. The table comes from immuneACCESS by way of TCRdb, which keeps in-frame sequences with V and J called. Part of the clones is missing from these tables; in studies checked, under half for an unresolved V gene and the rest for unknown reasons. D and trimming were read from the DNA, whereas the V and J calls and clone size are those reported in that table. The sample profile shows millions of clones; less than 95% of them were found once. The ten largest clones take up about 1.1% of the sample.

Of note for this clone: Its antigen target is currently unknown. Base qualities are missing; no much larger clone stands one base away.

The source of this sequence is a man between 18 and 29 years old in good health. Specimen: naive CD8+ T cells sorted from blood. The cell subset or site tag for this specimen amounts to: CD45RA+CCR7+.

The sequence in DNA is TGTGCCAGCCTACAGTCGGCAAGGGATGAAAAACTGTTTTTT. Its product reads: CASLQSARDEKLFF. Recombination joined TRBV27 with TRBJ1-4; the D gene is not confidently resolved. Counted from cysteine to phenylalanine, this CDR3 has 14 amino acids. The retained sequence is limited to the CDR3, 42 bases, with the frame set at the first base. CDR1 and CDR2 (MNHEY, SMNVEV) derive from the germline V gene (reference sequence). The germline ends are 16 bases apart after V is trimmed by 8 bases and J by 6 bases.